What follows are 24 T cell receptor beta chains derived from one specimen sequenced in a study of CD8 T cells in ankylosing spondylitis. TCRdb re-called the 5' RACE reads through MiXCR, storing one row per CDR3 protein. This sample has 200,000 to 250,000 distinct CDR3 sequences, with around 19% found just once. Broader study findings: A TCR beta motif of under 10 highly homologous variants seemed to mark ankylosing spondylitis blood.

Antigen specificity for these receptors is unknown. Sequenced material: blood, either unsorted or a sorted T cell fraction (not recorded which). The receptor source for this set is a male donor with ankylosing spondylitis.

This clonotype has more than one count but fewer than ten. The chain employs TRBV12-3 or TRBV12-4 and TRBJ2-1; D assignment may be TRBD1 or TRBD2 (5 bases each). CDR3 length: 15 amino acids. Trimming pared 6 bases from V and 3 bases from J, leaving 15 bases between. In DNA, the CDR3 is TGTGCCAGCAGCCTACTGGGGACCCTCTACAATGAGCAGTTCTTC. Protein sequence: CASSLLGTLYNEQFF.

The chain uses TRBV21-1 and TRBJ2-1; the tabulated D call, TRBD2, remains unverified against the DNA. TRBV21-1 is a documented pseudogene. The CDR3 covers 15 residues. DNA of the CDR3: TGTGCCAGCAGCAAACGGTCTAGCGGGAGAAATGAGCAGTTCTTC. This encodes CASSKRSSGRNEQFF.

This chain connects TRBV11-2 to TRBJ2-3; the D is unclear. In germline, CDR1 is SGHAT, CDR2 FQNNGV. V was trimmed by 3 bases and J by 6 bases, leaving 4 bases between them. The CDR3 loop spans 11 amino acids. CDR3: CASSFLDTQYF. The CDR3, as DNA: TGTGCCAGCAGCTTTTTGGATACGCAGTATTTT.

This rearrangement joins TRBV9 to TRBJ1-2, with TRBD1 identical over 7 bases. The CDR3 is 16 residues long. Germline V lookup: CDR1 SGDLS, CDR2 YYNGEE. The junction had 9 bases not matched to a gene; V was cut back by 0 bases and J by 4 bases. This chain's CDR3 is CASSVDVTGNRYGYTF. The CDR3 DNA is TGTGCCAGCAGCGTAGATGTGACAGGGAACCGCTATGGCTACACCTTC.

The chain is built from TRBV6-1 and TRBJ2-1; tentatively, D is TRBD1 (6 bases). Germline V lookup: CDR1 MNHNS, CDR2 SASEGT. CDR3 length equals 14 residues. V was shortened by 5 bases and J by 9 bases, with 17 bases between the two germline ends. Here the CDR3 reads CASSRDRFALEQFF. The CDR3 DNA is TGTGCCAGCAGTCGAGACAGGTTTGCTCTTGAGCAGTTCTTC.

A word on this clonotype: The DNA is omitted, as the CDR3 cannot be located on it reliably, and the CDR3 follows TCRdb's listing. The chain joins TRBV5-1 to TRBJ2-2; the D call in the table, TRBD2, was not verified against the DNA. The CDR3 numbers 15 amino acids, ends counted. The germline gives CDR1 SGHRS, CDR2 YFSETQ. The CDR3 sequence: CASSLVLAGPGSCFF.

This clonotype appeared once. The chain employs TRBV29-1 and TRBJ1-1; perhaps TRBD1 as D (5 bases). The CDR3 sequence is 12 residues long. Trimming took 3 bases from V and 1 from J, leaving 6 bases between them. Germline V gene lookup returns CDR1 SQVTM and CDR2 ANQGSEA. The CDR3 DNA follows: TGCAGCGTTGACGACAGGAACACTGAAGCTTTCTTT. It specifies CSVDDRNTEAFF. The variable domain in full, completed from reference TRBV29-1 and TRBJ1-1, reads SAVISQKPSRDICQRGTSLTIQCQVDSQVTMMFWYRQQPGQSLTLIATANQGSEATYESGFVIDKFPISRPNLTFSTLTVSNMSPEDSSIYLCSVDDRNTEAFFGQGTRLTVV.

The chain uses TRBV30 and TRBJ2-1; D perhaps matches TRBD1 (6 bases). This CDR3 has 11 amino acids. Trimming cost V 0 bases and J 15 bases, with 12 bases left between them. The germline gives CDR1 GTSNPN, CDR2 SVGIG (reference sequence). In nucleotides, the CDR3 is TGTGCCTGGAGTGTTGGCAGGGGACCGTTCTTC. It translates to CAWSVGRGPFF.

The chain recombines TRBV13 with TRBJ2-3; 14 positions agree with TRBD2. V gave up 4 bases and J gave up 5 bases; unmatched junction bases: 2. CDR3 length: 15 residues. CDR1 and CDR2 (germline): PRHDT, FYEKMQ (reference sequence). Here the CDR3 reads CASSSGLAGVDTQYF. CDR3 DNA sequence: TGTGCCAGCAGCTCGGGACTAGCGGGAGTAGATACGCAGTATTTT. Based on the CDR3 plus reference TRBV13 and TRBJ2-3, the full variable domain is AAGVIQSPRHLIKEKRETATLKCYPIPRHDTVYWYQQGPGQDPQFLISFYEKMQSDKGSIPDRFSAQQFSDYHSELNMSSLELGDSALYFCASSSGLAGVDTQYFGPGTRLTVL.

The chain uses TRBV27 and TRBJ2-1; TRBD2 matches at 8 bases. This CDR3 has 13 residues. The V and J ends lost 7 bases and 4 bases, in that order; junction bases with no gene match: 3. In germline, CDR1 is MNHEY, CDR2 SMNVEV (reference sequence). This chain's CDR3 is CASTGGKYNEQFF. CDR3 DNA: TGTGCCAGCACGGGAGGGAAATACAATGAGCAGTTCTTC.

In this sample, this clonotype turned up a few times. V gene TRBV28 combines with J gene TRBJ2-7; possible D gene TRBD1, 6 bases. This CDR3 comprises 19 residues. The V gene lost 8 bases and the J gene lost 0 bases, with 29 bases spanning the gap. Germline CDR1 MDHEN, CDR2 SYDVKM. The CDR3 sequence: CASSRSGTKDSWSSYEQYF. The CDR3 region has the DNA TGTGCCAGCTCCCGGTCTGGGACAAAGGATTCTTGGAGCTCCTACGAGCAGTACTTC.

This clonotype showed up just a few times. V usage is TRBV7-6 and J usage is TRBJ2-1, with D possibly being TRBD2 (6 bases). CDR3 length: 15 residues. V lost 1 base, J lost 6 bases, and 13 bases lay in between. CDR1 and CDR2 from the germline V gene are SGHVS and FNYEAQ. CDR3 protein: CASSLGQGLLNEQFF. CDR3 in DNA: TGTGCCAGCAGCTTAGGGCAGGGACTTCTCAATGAGCAGTTCTTC. Looking up the rest from reference TRBV7-6 and TRBJ2-1 gives the full variable domain: GAGVSQSPRYKVTKRGQDVALRCDPISGHVSLYWYRQALGQGPEFLTYFNYEAQQDKSGLPNDRFSAERPEGSISTLTIQRTEQRDSAMYRCASSLGQGLLNEQFFGPGTRLTVL.

This clonotype has only a few counts. The chain couples TRBV4-2 to TRBJ2-1; 7 bases match TRBD1. Germline values: CDR1 LGHNA, CDR2 YNFKEQ. The CDR3 length is 12 residues. V trimming: 0 bases; J trimming: 15 bases; junction bases outside the gene matches: 5. CDR3 sequence reads: CASSQETGDRFF. The CDR3 DNA sequence: TGTGCCAGCAGCCAAGAAACAGGGGACCGGTTCTTC.

This clonotype was counted a few times. The chain recombines TRBV12-3 or TRBV12-4 with TRBJ1-1; D may be TRBD1 (6 bases). Trimming removed 6 bases at V and 1 base at J, with 12 bases between. This CDR3 has 14 amino acids. CDR3 DNA: TGTGCCAGCAGGGAGGGACAAGAGAACACTGAAGCTTTCTTT. Amino acid sequence: CASREGQENTEAFF.

This clonotype was observed a handful of times. This chain uses TRBV5-4 with TRBJ1-2; D is ambiguous. CDR1 is SGHNT and CDR2 is YYREEE in the germline V gene (reference sequence). Trimming cost V 2 bases and J 4 bases, with 12 bases left between them. CDR3 length: 14 residues. The CDR3 DNA sequence: TGTGCCAGCAGCTTCGATGTGGGGTCCTATGGCTACACCTTC. Protein sequence: CASSFDVGSYGYTF.

This clonotype has just a few counts. The J gene is TRBJ2-3, the V gene TRBV3-1, with TRBD1 as a possible D gene (5 bases). The germline gives CDR1 LGHDT, CDR2 YNNKEL (reference sequence). Trimming took off 4 bases at V and 6 bases at J, with 11 bases between the two ends. The length of the CDR3 is 13 residues. CDR3 in amino acids: CASSPGSADTQYF. CDR3 DNA: TGTGCCAGCAGCCCAGGGTCCGCTGATACGCAGTATTTT.

The rearrangement uses TRBV12-3 or TRBV12-4 and TRBJ2-7; TRBD1 is a possible D gene (6 bases). V shed 5 bases and J shed 2 bases, with 16 bases lying between them. The CDR3 length is 15 residues. The CDR3 bases are TGTGCCAGCAGTCCAGAGAACAGGGCAACCTACGAGCAGTACTTC. Amino acid sequence: CASSPENRATYEQYF.

A few counts support this clonotype. Because the CDR3's place on the DNA is in doubt, the DNA is left out and the CDR3 is given as listed by TCRdb. This chain joins TRBV7-9 and TRBJ1-4; the table assigns TRBD1, which was not confirmed against the DNA. The CDR3 has 15 residues if both end residues are counted. Germline V gene data show CDR1 as SEHNR and CDR2 as FQNEAQ (reference sequence). CDR3 residues: CATSSPQGYGKLFFF.

The V and J genes are TRBV10-3 and TRBJ2-7; D gene uncertain. V lost 3 bases to trimming and J lost 0 bases, with 6 bases between them. Germline V CDR1 and CDR2: ENHRY, SYGVKD. This CDR3 region has 13 residues. The CDR3 nucleotides read TGTGCCATCAGTGACTCGACCTCCTACGAGCAGTACTTC. Protein sequence: CAISDSTSYEQYF.

As for this clonotype: The final CDR3 position lacks the conserved phenylalanine or tryptophan, pointing to a likely read error. The V and J genes are TRBV4-3 and TRBJ1-3; the D is unclear. Between the trimmed V and J ends, which lost 0 bases and 4 bases, there was a span of 4 bases. CDR1 is LGHNA and CDR2 is YSLEER in the germline V gene. CDR3 length: 13 amino acids. CDR3 nucleotide sequence: TGCGCCAGCAGCCAAGAAACAGGAAACACCATATATCTT. This sequence encodes CASSQETGNTIYL.

The genes are TRBV5-1 and TRBJ2-3; D might be TRBD2 (6 bases). V gave up 0 bases and J gave up 4 bases, with 18 bases separating them. Germline V gives CDR1 SGHRS, CDR2 YFSETQ. This CDR3 is built from 17 residues. Written as DNA, the CDR3 is TGCGCCAGCAGCTTGGGCCTCCGACTAGGTTCTGCAGATACGCAGTATTTT. Encoded protein: CASSLGLRLGSADTQYF.

V gene TRBV4-2 combines with J gene TRBJ1-6, with D perhaps matching TRBD1 (5 bases). Trimming took 0 bases from V and 9 from J, leaving 12 bases between them. The germline gives CDR1 LGHNA, CDR2 YNFKEQ. CDR3 length: 15 residues. CDR3 nucleotides: TGTGCCAGCAGCCAAGAAAAGGACATCGGTTCACCCCTCCACTTT. As protein: CASSQEKDIGSPLHF.

This clonotype was detected a few times. The chain is built from TRBV7-9 and TRBJ2-7, with unresolved D. V lost 2 bases and J lost 6, with 8 bases in between. The CDR3 sequence is 12 residues long. Germline V lookup: CDR1 SEHNR, CDR2 FQNEAQ (reference sequence). The CDR3 nucleotides are TGTGCCAGCAGCTTAAACCCTCTCGAGCAGTACTTC. This gives the protein CASSLNPLEQYF.

The V gene is TRBV6-5, the J gene TRBJ2-7, with D hard to call. The CDR3 extends over 17 amino acids. Trimming left V 0 bases short and J 0 bases short, with 15 bases between. Germline V lookup: CDR1 MNHEY, CDR2 SVGAGI. CDR3 bases: TGTGCCAGCAGTTACTCCCATAGTAGCCGACTCTCCTACGAGCAGTACTTC. Amino acids: CASSYSHSSRLSYEQYF.